These 14 T cell receptor beta chains were all obtained from the same sample, sequenced in a study of chemoradiotherapy in HPV16-positive cancers. Repertoires were generated with immunoSEQ multiplex PCR, while TCRdb's copy carries only in-frame clones and drops some. The table shows over 9,000 clones, with roughly four fifths occurring only once. The sequencing here drew on tumor tissue, taken from a patient who underwent chemoradiotherapy. Receptors originate from a human donor with HPV-associated anogenital cancer.

The rearrangement links TRBV29-1 to TRBJ2-7, with 9 bases identical to TRBD2. The CDR3 sequence is 14 residues long. The V gene end was trimmed by 4 bases and the J gene end by 2 bases; junction bases not matched to a gene: 6. Per germline, CDR1 SQVTM and CDR2 ANQGSEA. CDR3 bases: TGCAGCGTTGTGAGGGCGGGAGGGCCCTACGAGCAGTACTTC. It is translated as CSVVRAGGPYEQYF.

The table lists this clone with a few counts. The CDR3 DNA follows: TGTGCCAGCAGTTCTGCAGGGGGGCCTAATCAGCCCCAGCATTTT. Protein product: CASSSAGGPNQPQHF. The chain carries TRBV6-5 and TRBJ1-5; 7 bases are shared with TRBD1. V was pared by 4 bases and J by 4 bases, with 7 bases of the junction left unmatched. CDR1 and CDR2 (germline): MNHEY, SVGAGI. The CDR3 extends over 15 amino acids.

The gene calls are TRBV6-1 and TRBJ2-6; unclear D gene. Germline CDR1 reads MNHNS; CDR2 reads SASEGT. V gave up 7 bases and J gave up 1 base, with 5 bases separating them. The CDR3 runs to 13 residues. The CDR3 protein is CASTTSGANVLTF. CDR3 bases: TGTGCCAGCACGACGTCTGGGGCCAACGTCCTGACTTTC.

The J gene is TRBJ1-2, the V gene TRBV7-9, with D perhaps matching TRBD1 (5 bases). Trimming left V 5 bases short and J 2 bases short, with 15 bases between. The germline gives CDR1 SEHNR, CDR2 FQNEAQ (reference sequence). The CDR3 is 15 amino acids. As DNA, the CDR3 is TGTGCCAGCAGCCCCATAAGGGGATCCAACTATGGCTACACCTTC. Translated: CASSPIRGSNYGYTF.

The CDR3 is CASSKGLGSLEQYF. The CDR3 nucleotides are TGTGCCAGCAGTAAGGGACTAGGAAGCCTCGAGCAGTACTTC. The chain recombines TRBV6-6 with TRBJ2-7, with TRBD2 matching 8 bases. This CDR3 is built from 14 residues. CDR1 is MNHNY, CDR2 SVGAGI, per germline (reference sequence). The V and J ends lost 5 bases and 6 bases, in that order; junction bases with no gene match: 9.

This sequence joins TRBV2 and TRBJ1-5; 8 positions agree with TRBD1. The V segment lost 6 bases and the J segment 4 bases; nucleotides outside the gene matches: 11. In germline, CDR1 is SNHLY, CDR2 FYNNEI. The CDR3 contains 16 residues. The CDR3 region has the DNA TGTGCCAGCAGCAGGACAGGGAAGGCGGCAAATCAGCCCCAGCATTTT. The encoded protein is CASSRTGKAANQPQHF.

This CDR3 is CASSSPGGFGGYTF. CDR3 sequence (DNA): TGTGCCAGCAGTTCCCCCGGGGGGTTTGGAGGCTACACCTTC. The V and J genes are TRBV28 and TRBJ1-2, with D possibly TRBD1 on 5 matching bases. V was trimmed by 4 bases and J by 8 bases, leaving 17 bases between them. Germline CDR1 is MDHEN and CDR2 is SYDVKM. The CDR3 is 14 residues long.

Only one count was recorded for this clone. CDR3 sequence (DNA): TGCGCCAGCAGCCAAGACTCGCGGGAGTACTACAATGAGCAGTTCTTC. This sequence encodes CASSQDSREYYNEQFF. The V and J genes are TRBV4-3 and TRBJ2-1; 7 bases line up with TRBD2. V was clipped by 0 bases and J by 3 bases; unmatched bases: 5. Germline loops: CDR1 LGHNA, CDR2 YSLEER. This CDR3 comprises 16 residues.

V is TRBV27 and J is TRBJ2-5; D unclear. The V gene lost 5 bases and the J gene lost 2 bases, with 6 bases spanning the gap. From germline, CDR1 is MNHEY and CDR2 SMNVEV (reference sequence). The CDR3 is 12 amino acids. CDR3 sequence reads: CASSRKQETQYF. DNA of the CDR3: TGTGCCAGCAGTCGGAAGCAAGAGACCCAGTACTTC.

This clone turned up a few times. CDR3 sequence: CASSSPSYEQYF. Here the CDR3 DNA reads TGTGCCAGCAGCTCACCATCCTACGAGCAGTACTTC. J is TRBJ2-7 and V is TRBV7-2; D gene unclear. Germline-derived CDR1 and CDR2 are SGHTA and FQGNSA. Trimming removed 4 bases at V and 1 base at J, with 5 bases between. The CDR3 sequence is 12 residues long.

The chain uses TRBV29-1 and TRBJ2-5, with 9 nucleotides matching TRBD2. This CDR3 spans 14 amino acids. Unmatched junction bases numbered 15, after V lost 7 bases and J lost 9 bases. Germline CDR1 SQVTM, CDR2 ANQGSEA. Here the CDR3 reads CSAQSTSGAAAQYF. CDR3 bases: TGCAGCGCCCAATCGACTAGCGGAGCCGCGGCCCAGTACTTC.

The chain combines TRBV5-1 with TRBJ1-2; 8 bases are a match to TRBD1. The V gene's germline CDR1 is SGHRS and CDR2 YFSETQ. V shed 3 bases, J shed 1 base, and the junction held 14 bases outside the gene matches. This CDR3 region has 18 residues. The CDR3 nucleotides read TGCGCCAGCAGCTCCAATTTCCTGACAGGGGACTTTAACTATGGCTACACCTTC. Its protein is CASSSNFLTGDFNYGYTF.

V gene TRBV2 combines with J gene TRBJ1-2, with a tentative D call TRBD1 (6 bases). This CDR3 is 14 amino acids long. Germline-derived CDR1 and CDR2 are SNHLY and FYNNEI. V lost 5 bases to trimming and J lost 8 bases, with 18 bases between them. The CDR3: CASSLEKGVKGYTF. The CDR3 DNA follows: TGTGCCAGCAGTCTTGAGAAGGGGGTGAAAGGCTACACCTTC.

The rearrangement uses TRBV4-1 and TRBJ1-4; no firm D call. From germline, CDR1 is MGHRA and CDR2 YSYEKL. The CDR3 has 13 amino acids. V was cut by 7 bases and J by 0 bases, with 6 bases left in between. The CDR3 region has the DNA TGCGCCAGCACAGCTCCAACTAATGAAAAACTGTTTTTT. Translating gives CASTAPTNEKLFF.